Each of the 4 T cell receptor beta chains below was sequenced from the same sample in a study of shared clonotypes between healthy human individuals. Only in-frame clones appear in the TCRdb table, and some are missing; sequencing was by immunoSEQ multiplex PCR. The sample has some 1,100,000 clones; 75% to 80% are singletons. Sample: memory CD4+ T cells from PBMCs. The subset: CD45RA-negative fraction. These receptors all stem from a young man in good health. Some clones in this sample may be carry-over from other donors' samples.

The rearrangement uses TRBV10-2 and TRBJ2-7; 8 nucleotides line up with TRBD2. Germline V lookup: CDR1 WSHSY, CDR2 SAAADI. The CDR3 spans 14 residues. V gave up 6 bases and J gave up 4 bases; unmatched junction bases: 8. This CDR3 reads CASRLGLGVYEQYF. CDR3 nucleotide sequence: TGCGCCAGCAGGTTGGGACTAGGTGTTTACGAGCAGTACTTC.

Ten or more counts support this clone. The chain has TRBV7-2 and TRBJ2-2; possible D gene TRBD2, 5 bases. Germline V gene sequence: CDR1 SGHTA, CDR2 FQGNSA. Trimming pared 0 bases from V and 6 bases from J, leaving 17 bases between. This CDR3 contains 17 residues. The CDR3 coding sequence is TGTGCCAGCAGCTTAGCCACGGGGTGGGGATCGGCCGGGGAGCTGTTTTTT. It codes for CASSLATGWGSAGELFF.

The chain links TRBV2 to TRBJ2-7, with 10 nucleotides matching TRBD1. V lost 6 bases to trimming and J lost 4 bases; unmatched junction nucleotides: 9. Germline-derived CDR1 and CDR2 are SNHLY and FYNNEI. The CDR3 runs to 15 residues. The CDR3 protein is CASRQNRDRGYEQYF. CDR3 nucleotides: TGTGCCAGCAGACAAAACCGGGACAGGGGTTACGAGCAGTACTTC.

This clone was seen more than once but under ten times. The J gene is TRBJ1-2, the V gene TRBV27; tentative D call: TRBD1 (6 bases). CDR1 is MNHEY and CDR2 is SMNVEV in the germline V gene (reference sequence). Between the trimmed V and J ends, which lost 2 bases and 8 bases, there was a span of 9 bases. The CDR3 is 12 residues long. CDR3: CASSLDRRGYTF. The CDR3 coding sequence is TGTGCCAGCAGTTTAGACAGGAGGGGCTACACCTTC.